This T cell receptor beta chain was documented in a study of patients and donors after allogeneic stem cell transplantation. The CDR3 runs to 15 residues. Germline V gene sequence: CDR1 MNHEY, CDR2 SMNVEV (reference sequence). Trimming took off 6 bases at V and 5 bases at J, with 17 bases between the two ends. MiXCR, run by TCRdb on the RT-PCR reads, gives a single entry per CDR3 protein. Of about a million distinct CDR3 sequences in the sample, approximately 18% were seen once. The specimen was blood, either unsorted or a sorted T cell fraction (not recorded which). The rearrangement joins TRBV27 to TRBJ1-5, with D possibly being TRBD1 (5 bases). This clonotype originated in a human donor who was either an allogeneic HSCT recipient or a stem cell or donor lymphocyte infusion donor (not recorded which). It is not recorded whose cells these are; they may come from a transplant donor. CDR3 nucleotides: TGTGCCAGCAGCCATAATGGGGGGTATGATCAGCCCCAGCATTTT. As protein: CASSHNGGYDQPQHF.